These T cell receptor beta chains were read from a single sample in a study of T cell responses to AZD1222 COVID-19 vaccine. This table comes from immunoSEQ multiplex PCR, and its TCRdb copy is limited to in-frame clones, with some not included. The sample lists about 56,000 clones; over 70% were seen once. The material was peripheral blood, obtained on day 0 of AZD1222 vaccination. The receptors originated from an adult in good health. The CDR3 runs from the conserved cysteine through the conserved F or W. The D gene is left open where the match is weak. Size is omitted from some rows. Given values are once, few, many or a class for expanded clones.

>-|TRBJ1-2|-|TRBV6-5
CASSYSAGAEGYTF
TGTGCCAGCAGTTACTCGGCGGGGGCAGAGGGCTACACCTTC
>few|TRBJ2-1|TRBD2|TRBV19
CASTTSGSYNEQFF
TGTGCCAGTACGACTAGCGGGAGCTACAATGAGCAGTTCTTC
>-|TRBJ1-2|TRBD1|TRBV11-2
CATRTGGYGYTF
TGTGCCACCCGGACAGGGGGTTATGGCTACACCTTC
>-|TRBJ1-2|TRBD1|TRBV5-1
CASSIGQGVGNYGYTF
TGCGCCAGCAGCATCGGACAGGGGGTTGGGAACTATGGCTACACCTTC
>-|TRBJ1-2|TRBD1|TRBV18
CASQDRGRANYGYTF
TGTGCCAGCCAGGACAGGGGAAGAGCTAACTATGGCTACACCTTC
>-|TRBJ2-5|-|TRBV6-1
CASTTEGASVETQYF
TGTGCCAGCACTACGGAGGGGGCTTCTGTAGAGACCCAGTACTTC
>-|TRBJ2-7|-|TRBV5-1
CASSLMEEQYF
TGCGCCAGCAGCTTAATGGAAGAGCAGTACTTC
>-|TRBJ2-2|-|TRBV12-3/TRBV12-4
CASSLMGTGELFF
TGTGCCAGCAGTTTAATGGGGACCGGGGAGCTGTTTTTT
>-|TRBJ1-1|-|TRBV3-1/TRBV3-2
CASSQDWGGNTEAFF
TGTGCCAGCAGCCAAGATTGGGGAGGGAACACTGAAGCTTTCTTT
>-|TRBJ2-5|-|TRBV11-2
CASSLTGVQETQYF
TGTGCCAGCAGCCTGACAGGAGTCCAAGAGACCCAGTACTTC
>-|TRBJ1-4|-|TRBV7-9
CASSLKETFNEKLFF
TGTGCCAGCAGCTTGAAGGAGACCTTTAATGAAAAACTGTTTTTT